In this sample, the clone carrying this TCR beta chain turned up a few times. The antigen is not known. This specimen belongs to a study of lymphopenia after photon versus proton radiotherapy. Profiled with immunoSEQ multiplex PCR; TCRdb holds only in-frame clones, not every one. The table has 160,000 or so clones, less than 90% seen once. General study points: In patients who died, overall survival fell as post-nadir TCR diversity dropped more. Proton therapy kept repertoires fairly stable, unlike photons, which gained effector/memory cells.

This clonotype was sampled from a man aged 50 or older with gastric cancer. Sample: peripheral blood, taken from a patient treated with photon-based radiotherapy.

The CDR3 region has the DNA TGTGCCAGCAGCTTGGGTCAGACACAAGAGACCCAGTACTTC. The encoded protein is CASSLGQTQETQYF. The chain has TRBV5-6 and TRBJ2-5; no definite D call. The CDR3 contains 14 residues. Trimming cost V 0 bases and J 2 bases, with 8 bases left between them. CDR1 is SGHDT and CDR2 is YYEEEE in the germline V gene.